The clone carrying this T cell receptor beta chain has a count of ten or more. This specimen belongs to a study of T cells in Graves' hyperthyroidism and ophthalmopathy. Study information: Peripheral blood collection took place at initial diagnosis, before any treatment.

The CDR3 length is 15 residues. With V trimmed by 5 bases and J by 4 bases, 8 bases remained unmatched. From germline, CDR1 is MDHEN and CDR2 SYDVKM. The authors deemed Graves' hyperthyroidism stable absent ophthalmopathy progression within 18 months. What was amplified from RNA transcripts were TCR beta CDR3 regions. The TCR CDR3 was amplified in a first-round RT-PCR using the HTBI primer set. TCRdb fed the multiplex PCR reads into MiXCR, producing one record per CDR3 protein. The sample has fewer than 550,000 distinct CDR3 sequences, about 15% seen once; the top ten hold approximately 7.5%. The clonotype comes from a woman aged 18-35 years with Graves' hyperthyroidism. What was sequenced was blood. V is TRBV28 and J is TRBJ2-1; 7 bases are a match to TRBD2. The CDR3 region has the DNA TGTGCCAGCAGTGGCCTAGCGGACTCTTACAATGAGCAGTTCTTC. Protein sequence: CASSGLADSYNEQFF.